Below, 11 T cell receptor beta chains from the same sample are listed, as sequenced in a study of cytotoxic CD8 clonotypes in ibrutinib-treated CLL (dated by TCRdb to 2020 to 2023). Explained via the paper, the time point label denotes: more than 10 months on ibrutinib. The library was obtained by the immunoSEQ multiplex PCR assay. TCRdb mirrors the immuneACCESS table, restricted to in-frame sequences. Some clones are absent from its copies; in checked studies, under half trace to an unresolved V gene, and the reason for the others is unknown. The sample includes more than 200,000 clones, with 60% to 80% observed a single time. 5.9% of the sample lies in the top ten. The sample here was PBMCs, taken after 12 months of ibrutinib treatment. These receptors all stem from a human donor with chronic lymphocytic leukemia.

The chain joins TRBV30 to TRBJ1-1; tentatively, D is TRBD1 (6 bases). CDR1 is GTSNPN and CDR2 is SVGIG in the germline V gene (reference sequence). The CDR3 is made up of 14 amino acids. V lost 3 bases and J 6 bases, leaving 17 bases between the germline ends. For the CDR3, the DNA is TGTGCCTGGAGCAGGGGCGGATTCGACGCTGAAGCTTTCTTT. It is translated as CAWSRGGFDAEAFF. Drawing the rest from reference TRBV30 and TRBJ1-1, the complete variable domain is SQTIHQWPATLVQPVGSPLSLECTVEGTSNPNLYWYRQAAGRGLQLLFYSVGIGQISSEVPQNLSASRPQDRQFILSSKKLLLSDSGFYLCAWSRGGFDAEAFFGQGTRLTVV.

The chain is built from TRBV28 and TRBJ1-1; weak D call: TRBD1 (5 bases). Germline V gives CDR1 MDHEN, CDR2 SYDVKM. The CDR3 is made up of 15 amino acids. Trimming stripped 8 bases from V and 2 bases from J, with 18 bases between. The CDR3, as DNA: TGTGCCAGCCGGTCAACAGGTTCGCGAAACACTGAAGCTTTCTTT. Its protein product is CASRSTGSRNTEAFF.

CDR3 amino acids: CASSQLNAGQAEQYF. The CDR3 nucleotides read TGCGCCAGCAGCCAATTAAATGCGGGACAGGCAGAGCAGTACTTC. The gene calls are TRBV5-1 and TRBJ2-7, with TRBD1 matching over 8 bases. CDR1 SGHRS and CDR2 YFSETQ come from the germline V gene. V lost 4 bases, J lost 7 bases, and 13 bases stayed unmatched. The CDR3 is 15 residues long.

This clone has just one count. This chain's CDR3 is CASSADRATNQPQHF. DNA for the CDR3: TGTGCCAGCAGCGCCGACAGGGCCACAAATCAGCCCCAGCATTTT. This chain connects TRBV6-6 to TRBJ1-5; TRBD1 aligns across 7 bases. CDR1 and CDR2 from the germline V gene are MNHNY and SVGAGI (reference sequence). J lost 4 bases, V lost 6 bases, and 9 bases had no gene match. The CDR3 contains 15 residues.

The chain links TRBV30 to TRBJ2-1; a weak D match, TRBD2 (5 bases). Germline V gene lookup returns CDR1 GTSNPN and CDR2 SVGIG (reference sequence). V was pared by 1 base and J by 15 bases, with 16 bases between. The CDR3 consists of 12 residues. This CDR3 is CAWSGESRTSFF. The CDR3 nucleotides are TGTGCCTGGAGTGGGGAGTCTCGGACGTCGTTCTTC.

The V call is TRBV27, the J call TRBJ2-2; D may be TRBD1 (6 bases). Looked up from germline, CDR1 is MNHEY and CDR2 is SMNVEV (reference sequence). The CDR3 runs 16 residues. Trimming stripped 6 bases from V and 3 bases from J, with 17 bases between. CDR3 in DNA: TGTGCCAGCAGCTCGGTGATGGGGGCGCACACCGGGGAGCTGTTTTTT. Protein sequence: CASSSVMGAHTGELFF.

The rearrangement links TRBV30 to TRBJ2-1; D perhaps matches TRBD2 (5 bases). V lost 2 bases and J lost 7, with 9 bases in between. Germline V gene lookup returns CDR1 GTSNPN and CDR2 SVGIG (reference sequence). The CDR3 has 12 amino acids. The CDR3 DNA is TGTGCCTGGAGTAGGACTCTTAATGAGCAGTTCTTC. Its protein product is CAWSRTLNEQFF.

The CDR3 loop is CASSYSWDTEAFF. As DNA, the CDR3 is TGCGCCAGCAGTTATTCATGGGACACTGAAGCTTTCTTT. V and J are TRBV10-1 and TRBJ1-1; D unclear. The CDR3 spans 13 residues. Germline CDR1 and CDR2: WNHNN and SYGVQD (reference sequence). Trimming removed 5 bases at V and 3 bases at J, with 10 bases between.

This chain uses TRBV30 with TRBJ2-7; D gene ambiguous. Trimming took off 0 bases at V and 5 bases at J, with 11 bases between the two ends. This CDR3 region has 13 residues. Germline CDR1 reads GTSNPN; CDR2 reads SVGIG (reference sequence). CDR3 residues: CAWSVRPRNEQYF. The CDR3 DNA is TGTGCCTGGAGTGTAAGACCAAGAAACGAGCAGTACTTC.

CDR3 nucleotides: TGTGCCAGTAGGTGGGCGTACACCGGGGAGCTGTTTTTT. This encodes CASRWAYTGELFF. The genes are TRBV19 and TRBJ2-2; D gene ambiguous. CDR1 is LNHDA and CDR2 is SQIVND in the germline V gene (reference sequence). The V end lost 6 bases, the J end lost 3 bases, and 8 bases lay between the germline ends. The CDR3 spans 13 residues.

The chain recombines TRBV5-1 with TRBJ2-7; either TRBD1 or TRBD2 may fit D (5 bases each). V dropped 2 bases and J dropped 2 bases, with 17 bases sitting between them. The CDR3 is made up of 16 amino acids. CDR1 and CDR2 from the germline V gene are SGHRS and YFSETQ. This CDR3 reads CASSFSPRASTYEQYF. CDR3 in DNA: TGCGCCAGCAGCTTTAGTCCCAGGGCTAGCACCTACGAGCAGTACTTC.